What follows are 5 T cell receptor beta chains derived from one specimen sequenced in a study of blood T cells in healthy people across ages. A second PCR of roughly 7 to 11 cycles used a sample-barcoded 5' primer and a J-beta primer mix. TCRdb processed the 5' RACE reads anew with MiXCR; each CDR3 protein has one entry. Here the sample spans about 1.6 million distinct CDR3 sequences, about 32% being singletons. Sequencing was performed on blood. The receptors were gathered from a woman in her twenties or thirties in good health.

This chain links TRBV20-1 with TRBJ2-2, with 15 nucleotides matching TRBD2. V trimming: 1 base; J trimming: 4 bases; junction bases outside the gene matches: 4. The germline V gene has CDR1 DFQATT and CDR2 SNEGSKA (reference sequence). The CDR3 loop spans 17 amino acids. CDR3 amino acids: CSARGWTSGGATGELFF. The CDR3 DNA reads TGCAGTGCTAGAGGTTGGACTAGCGGGGGGGCCACCGGGGAGCTGTTTTTT.

The chain recombines TRBV12-3 or TRBV12-4 with TRBJ2-7; D possibly corresponds to TRBD1 (5 bases). Near its end, the DNA agrees better with TRBJ2-5, so the J call may be wrong. This CDR3 comprises 15 residues. The CDR3 DNA follows: TGTGCCAGCAGTTTAGAGGTGCCAGGGCGGGAGACCCAGTACTTC. It encodes CASSLEVPGRETQYF.

This clonotype was detected many times. This sequence joins TRBV10-3 and TRBJ1-1, with D possibly being TRBD1 (5 bases). This CDR3 spans 13 amino acids. Germline V gene data show CDR1 as ENHRY and CDR2 as SYGVKD. Trimming took off 5 bases at V and 1 base at J, with 8 bases between the two ends. The CDR3 is CAISSTENTEAFF. The CDR3 DNA sequence: TGTGCCATCAGTTCGACAGAGAACACTGAAGCTTTCTTT.

V and J are TRBV6-2 or TRBV6-3 and TRBJ2-5; maybe TRBD1 (6 bases). Germline CDR1 MNHEY, CDR2 SVGEGT. This CDR3 region has 14 residues. V dropped 5 bases and J dropped 2 bases, with 12 bases sitting between them. CDR3 loop: CASSRWTAQETQYF. In nucleotides, the CDR3 is TGTGCCAGCAGTCGATGGACAGCACAAGAGACCCAGTACTTC.

This clonotype was seen a handful of times. V is TRBV20-1 and J is TRBJ1-2; the D is unclear. Looked up from germline, CDR1 is DFQATT and CDR2 is SNEGSKA (reference sequence). The CDR3 contains 13 residues. The germline V and J ends were trimmed by 4 bases and 3 bases, with 12 bases remaining between them. The CDR3 DNA reads TGCAGTGCTACTCTGGGGAGATACTATGGCTACACCTTC. Translating gives CSATLGRYYGYTF.